Listed here are 32 T cell receptor beta chains from one sample, sequenced in a study of blood T cell repertoires in COVID-19 (dated by TCRdb to 2019 to 2021). The method was the immunoSEQ multiplex PCR assay. The source is immuneACCESS, and TCRdb retained only in-frame sequences with V and J called. Part of the clones is not carried over; for the studies checked, unresolved V genes explain less than half of this, and the remainder is unexplained. In all, the sample holds 150,000 or so clones, and 80% to 90% of those were seen once. The top ten clones comprise approximately 6.5% of the sample. Material for sequencing was peripheral blood. Source of these receptors: a man older than 75 with acute or convalescent COVID-19.

CDR3 nucleotides: TGTGCCAGCAGCCAAGAGGGTGGAGCAACTAATGAAAAACTGTTTTTT. Encoded protein: CASSQEGGATNEKLFF. The chain combines TRBV4-2 with TRBJ1-4; no reliable D call. The length of the CDR3 is 16 residues. V was clipped by 0 bases and J by 0 bases, with 8 bases between them. Germline V gene sequence: CDR1 LGHNA, CDR2 YNFKEQ.

The chain combines TRBV10-3 with TRBJ2-3, with D possibly TRBD1 on 5 matching bases. Trimming removed 3 bases at V and 1 base at J, with 14 bases between. Germline V lookup: CDR1 ENHRY, CDR2 SYGVKD. There are 16 residues in the CDR3. The CDR3, as DNA: TGTGCCATCAGTGAAAGACAGAGCCCTGGCACAGATACGCAGTATTTT. It translates to CAISERQSPGTDTQYF.

CDR3 sequence reads: CASSASGGDETQYF. In DNA form, the CDR3 reads TGTGCCAGCAGTGCTAGCGGAGGGGACGAGACCCAGTACTTC. This chain joins TRBV3-1 (or the pseudogene TRBV3-2) and TRBJ2-5; 7 positions agree with TRBD2. From germline, CDR1 is LGHDT and CDR2 YNNKEL (reference sequence). Germline trimming cut 6 bases from V and 5 bases from J; bases unmatched to any gene: 9. CDR3 length: 14 amino acids.

V and J are TRBV20-1 and TRBJ2-7; D is possibly TRBD2 (5 bases). The CDR3 totals 11 residues. V dropped 4 bases and J dropped 3 bases, with 7 bases sitting between them. Germline lookup yields CDR1 DFQATT and CDR2 SNEGSKA (reference sequence). DNA of the CDR3: TGCAGTGCTAACCGGGACTACGAGCAGTACTTC. Translation gives CSANRDYEQYF.

The chain employs TRBV6-5 and TRBJ1-6, with D possibly matching TRBD1 (5 bases). CDR3 length equals 15 residues. V was clipped by 6 bases and J by 10 bases, with 19 bases between them. Looked up from germline, CDR1 is MNHEY and CDR2 is SVGAGI. CDR3 DNA: TGTGCCAGCAGGACCCTACAGGAGAGAGGATCACCCCTCCACTTT. Residues: CASRTLQERGSPLHF.

The genes are TRBV2 and TRBJ2-6, with D possibly being TRBD2 (5 bases). CDR1 and CDR2 (germline): SNHLY, FYNNEI. V was trimmed by 8 bases and J by 0 bases, leaving 8 bases between them. This CDR3 comprises 14 residues. Here the CDR3 reads CASRGNSGANVLTF. CDR3 DNA: TGTGCCAGCCGGGGAAACTCTGGGGCCAACGTCCTGACTTTC.

In DNA, the CDR3 is TGTGCCAGCAGTTTACAGTCATCACGGGGCTATGGCTACACCTTC. Its protein is CASSLQSSRGYGYTF. The chain couples TRBV28 to TRBJ1-2; no reliable D call. Looked up from germline, CDR1 is MDHEN and CDR2 is SYDVKM. This CDR3 contains 15 residues. V lost 2 bases, J lost 4 bases, and 14 bases lay in between.

The V call is TRBV3-1 (or the pseudogene TRBV3-2), the J call TRBJ1-2; 8 bases fit TRBD1. Germline V gene sequence: CDR1 LGHDT, CDR2 YNNKEL (reference sequence). Trimming took 1 base from V and 11 from J; bases not matched to a gene: 3. This CDR3 region has 12 residues. The chain's CDR3 is CASSQADRGYTF. The DNA for the CDR3 is TGTGCCAGCAGCCAAGCCGACAGGGGTTACACCTTC.

The chain carries TRBV28 and TRBJ2-5, with D possibly being TRBD1 (5 bases). V lost 5 bases, J lost 1 base, and 14 bases lay in between. The CDR3 is 15 residues long. CDR1 is MDHEN and CDR2 is SYDVKM in the germline V gene. CDR3 residues: CASSGFDRPQETQYF. CDR3 bases: TGTGCCAGCAGTGGGTTTGACAGACCCCAAGAGACCCAGTACTTC. Variable domain in full (rest from reference TRBV28 and TRBJ2-5): DVKVTQSSRYLVKRTGEKVFLECVQDMDHENMFWYRQDPGLGLRLIYFSYDVKMKEKGDIPEGYSVSREKKERFSLILESASTNQTSMYLCASSGFDRPQETQYFGPGTRLLVL.

This clone was seen only a few times. V gene TRBV5-5 combines with J gene TRBJ2-5, with a weak D call TRBD1 (6 bases). With 1 base removed from V and 2 bases from J, the gap between germline ends came to 15 bases. The CDR3 has 16 residues. Germline CDR1 reads SGHKS; CDR2 reads YYEKEE (reference sequence). The CDR3 region is CASSLSPRGQQETQYF. The CDR3, as DNA: TGTGCCAGCAGCTTGAGCCCCAGGGGCCAACAAGAGACCCAGTACTTC.

The chain employs TRBV6-5 and TRBJ2-2; 8 nucleotides line up with TRBD1. This CDR3 contains 15 residues. Germline CDR1 MNHEY, CDR2 SVGAGI. V was clipped by 6 bases and J by 6 bases; unmatched bases: 9. CDR3 coding DNA: TGTGCCAGCAGCTCAGGACAGGGAGGCGCCGGGGAGCTGTTTTTT. It specifies CASSSGQGGAGELFF.

The count of this clone is one. A read error may produce the germline difference seen at one junction end. The J gene is TRBJ2-5, the V gene TRBV6-2 or TRBV6-3, with 9 bases that match TRBD2. Germline V CDR1 and CDR2: MNHEY, SVGEGT. The CDR3 contains 14 residues. The chain's CDR3 is CASSDTGTSQWSNF. CDR3 nucleotide sequence: TGTGCCAGCAGTGATACGGGGACTAGCCAGTGGTCTAACTTC.

CDR3 loop: CASSPGLGGGGAGETQYF. The CDR3, as DNA: TGTGCCAGCAGCCCCGGTCTTGGGGGCGGGGGGGCCGGTGAGACCCAGTACTTC. This sequence joins TRBV7-2 and TRBJ2-5; TRBD2 agrees at 9 bases. CDR3 length: 18 residues. In germline, CDR1 is SGHTA, CDR2 FQGNSA. With 5 bases clipped from V and 5 bases from J, the junction kept 18 bases outside the gene matches.

V gene TRBV27 combines with J gene TRBJ1-1; D unclear. The V end was cut by 6 bases, the J end by 5 bases, with 13 bases between. Germline-derived CDR1 and CDR2 are MNHEY and SMNVEV (reference sequence). The CDR3 is 13 residues long. The CDR3 nucleotides are TGTGCCAGCAGGTGCCGAGGGTGTACTGAAGCTTTCTTT. It encodes CASRCRGCTEAFF.

V and J are TRBV6-1 and TRBJ1-6, with D uncertain. The CDR3 extends over 13 amino acids. V dropped 0 bases and J dropped 10 bases, with 7 bases sitting between them. CDR1 and CDR2 from the germline V gene are MNHNS and SASEGT. CDR3 sequence: CASSEAHRSPLHF. The CDR3 DNA is TGTGCCAGCAGTGAAGCGCACAGATCACCCCTCCACTTT.

The J gene is TRBJ1-6, the V gene TRBV3-1 (or the pseudogene TRBV3-2), with 7 bases aligning to TRBD1. Germline values: CDR1 LGHDT, CDR2 YNNKEL (reference sequence). The CDR3 sequence is 12 residues long. With 4 bases clipped from V and 14 bases from J, the junction kept 5 bases outside the gene matches. The CDR3 nucleotides are TGTGCCAGCAGCCGACAGGGTCGGGCCCTCCACTTT. This sequence encodes CASSRQGRALHF.

The V call is TRBV7-2, the J call TRBJ2-5; 10 bases match TRBD2. With 4 bases clipped from V and 5 bases from J, the junction kept 10 bases outside the gene matches. Germline assignment: CDR1 SGHTA and CDR2 FQGNSA. The CDR3 contains 16 residues. CDR3 loop: CASSSQAGLAKETQYF. The DNA for the CDR3 is TGTGCCAGCAGCTCGCAAGCGGGACTAGCGAAGGAGACCCAGTACTTC.

The chain has TRBV5-4 and TRBJ1-2, with TRBD1 matching 8 bases. Trimming removed 3 bases from V and 3 bases from J; junction bases left unmatched: 7. The V gene's germline CDR1 is SGHNT and CDR2 YYREEE (reference sequence). The CDR3 has 15 amino acids. The CDR3 reads CASSYQGAMYYGYTF. CDR3 sequence (DNA): TGTGCCAGCAGCTACCAGGGGGCAATGTACTATGGCTACACCTTC.

This chain links TRBV10-3 with TRBJ1-5; possible D gene TRBD1, 5 bases. The CDR3 covers 15 residues. Germline V gene lookup returns CDR1 ENHRY and CDR2 SYGVKD. Trimming removed 0 bases at V and 5 bases at J, with 11 bases between. In DNA, the CDR3 is TGTGCCATCAGTGAGTCGAGGACACCTTATCAGCCCCAGCATTTT. It codes for CAISESRTPYQPQHF.

J is TRBJ1-2 and V is TRBV6-5; 7 bases are shared with TRBD1. Trimming cost V 7 bases and J 7 bases; bases outside gene matches: 15. The V gene's germline CDR1 is MNHEY and CDR2 SVGAGI. CDR3 length: 15 residues. For the CDR3, the DNA is TGTGCCAGCACCCTCACAGGGGAAACCTCCTTTGGCTACACCTTC. Translating gives CASTLTGETSFGYTF.

The DNA for the CDR3 is TGTGCCAGCAGCCCCCGACGGACTAGCGTAAGAACAGATACGCAGTATTTT. This codes for CASSPRRTSVRTDTQYF. V is TRBV7-2 and J is TRBJ2-3; 9 bases line up with TRBD2. Per the germline V gene, CDR1 is SGHTA and CDR2 is FQGNSA. The CDR3 runs to 17 residues. Losses at the gene ends were 5 bases for V and 3 bases for J; bases not matched to a gene: 12.

The genes are TRBV19 and TRBJ2-1; D may be TRBD1 (6 bases). The CDR3 extends over 15 amino acids. V shed 7 bases and J shed 6 bases, with 19 bases lying between them. Per germline, CDR1 LNHDA and CDR2 SQIVND (reference sequence). The CDR3 reads CASTAKGERLNEQFF. The CDR3 nucleotides are TGTGCCAGTACCGCTAAGGGGGAGAGGCTCAATGAGCAGTTCTTC.

This chain uses TRBV18 with TRBJ2-5; TRBD2 aligns across 12 bases. The germline V gene has CDR1 KGHSH and CDR2 LQKENI. J lost 4 bases, V lost 2 bases, and 2 bases had no gene match. The CDR3 has 15 amino acids. CDR3: CASSPGTSGSETQYF. Here the CDR3 DNA reads TGTGCCAGCTCACCAGGGACTAGCGGGTCAGAGACCCAGTACTTC.

This clone was recorded once. The chain carries TRBV5-5 and TRBJ2-6; D is uncertain. V gave up 0 bases and J gave up 0 bases, with 4 bases separating them. Looked up from germline, CDR1 is SGHKS and CDR2 is YYEKEE (reference sequence). This CDR3 comprises 15 residues. The CDR3 region has the DNA TGTGCCAGCAGCTTGGAGCCCTCTGGGGCCAACGTCCTGACTTTC. Translated: CASSLEPSGANVLTF.

The J gene is TRBJ2-5, the V gene TRBV5-1; a possible D gene is TRBD2 (5 bases). The ends were cut back, 4 bases at V and 3 bases at J, with 13 bases in the middle. This CDR3 comprises 14 residues. In germline, CDR1 is SGHRS, CDR2 YFSETQ. CDR3 loop: CASSPGIGEETQYF. The CDR3 bases are TGCGCCAGCAGCCCCGGGATCGGAGAAGAGACCCAGTACTTC. Complete variable domain (other parts from reference TRBV5-1 and TRBJ2-5): KAGVTQTPRYLIKTRGQQVTLSCSPISGHRSVSWYQQTPGQGLQFLFEYFSETQRNKGNFPGRFSGRQFSNSRSEMNVSTLELGDSALYLCASSPGIGEETQYFGPGTRLLVL.

The chain has TRBV3-1 (or the pseudogene TRBV3-2) and TRBJ1-2; the match to TRBD1 covers 9 bases. The CDR3 totals 15 residues. V lost 0 bases, J lost 8 bases, and 7 bases stayed unmatched. Looked up from germline, CDR1 is LGHDT and CDR2 is YNNKEL (reference sequence). CDR3 sequence (DNA): TGTGCCAGCAGCCAAGATAAGGGGACAGGGAACGGCTACACCTTC. Amino acid sequence: CASSQDKGTGNGYTF.

This sequence joins TRBV6-2 or TRBV6-3 and TRBJ2-5; TRBD1 matches 7 bases. After removal of 2 bases from V and 6 bases from J, the junction contained 12 bases not matched to a gene. Germline CDR1 MNHEY, CDR2 SVGEGT. There are 16 residues in the CDR3. CDR3 loop: CASSYAGNSGGKTQYF. Here the CDR3 DNA reads TGTGCCAGCAGTTACGCCGGTAATTCAGGGGGAAAGACCCAGTACTTC.

This chain connects TRBV28 to TRBJ2-1; maybe TRBD1 (6 bases). The germline V gene encodes CDR1 MDHEN and CDR2 SYDVKM. The CDR3 runs to 15 residues. Trimming removed 6 bases at V and 4 bases at J, with 16 bases between. The CDR3 bases are TGTGCCAGCAGACCCCCCGGGACAAGTTACAATGAGCAGTTCTTC. The encoded protein is CASRPPGTSYNEQFF. Filled out from reference TRBV28 and TRBJ2-1, the complete variable domain reads DVKVTQSSRYLVKRTGEKVFLECVQDMDHENMFWYRQDPGLGLRLIYFSYDVKMKEKGDIPEGYSVSREKKERFSLILESASTNQTSMYLCASRPPGTSYNEQFFGPGTRLTVL.

The rearrangement joins TRBV29-1 to TRBJ2-1, with D possibly TRBD1 on 7 matching bases. The V end lost 7 bases, the J end lost 8 bases, and 21 bases lay between the germline ends. This CDR3 region has 14 residues. Germline CDR1 is SQVTM and CDR2 is ANQGSEA. In DNA form, the CDR3 reads TGCAGCGCCCTGGGGGGACAGCTTAGTGATGAGCAGTTCTTC. As protein: CSALGGQLSDEQFF.

The chain couples TRBV19 to TRBJ1-5; 7 bases map to TRBD1. Germline V gives CDR1 LNHDA, CDR2 SQIVND (reference sequence). CDR3 length equals 15 residues. The V and J ends lost 5 bases and 4 bases, in that order; junction bases with no gene match: 8. The CDR3 reads CASSLWDRANQPQHF. As DNA, the CDR3 is TGTGCCAGTAGTCTGTGGGACAGAGCTAATCAGCCCCAGCATTTT. The whole variable domain, remainder taken from reference TRBV19 and TRBJ1-5, is DGGITQSPKYLFRKEGQNVTLSCEQNLNHDAMYWYRQDPGQGLRLIYYSQIVNDFQKGDIAEGYSVSREKKESFPLTVTSAQKNPTAFYLCASSLWDRANQPQHFGDGTRLSIL.

V gene TRBV2 combines with J gene TRBJ2-5; D is ambiguous. CDR3 length: 11 residues. Per germline, CDR1 SNHLY and CDR2 FYNNEI. V was cut by 6 bases and J by 3 bases, with 5 bases left in between. CDR3 in amino acids: CASSKKETQYF. Written as DNA, the CDR3 is TGTGCCAGCAGCAAAAAAGAGACCCAGTACTTC.

The V and J genes are TRBV5-1 and TRBJ2-2; possibly TRBD2 for D (5 bases). Germline V gene data show CDR1 as SGHRS and CDR2 as YFSETQ. V was pared by 4 bases and J by 1 base, with 17 bases between. The CDR3 runs 17 residues. The DNA of the CDR3 is TGCGCCAGCAGCGACCCGTATGGCGGGCGGAACACCGGGGAGCTGTTTTTT. Its translation is CASSDPYGGRNTGELFF.